This T cell receptor beta chain was observed in a study of cytomegalovirus exposure and HLA in healthy donors (dated by TCRdb to 2017 to 2019). About the investigation overall: An earlier analysis of approximately 640 of the donors reported 250 to 300 Gb of sequence data and approximately 110 million unique TCR beta sequences from 150 million to 200 million T cells. About 280 gigabases of sequencing data and around 90 million unique TCR sequences made up an early release that covered under 750 HLA-typed donors. Of the 300 to 450 genotyped donors, about 80% fell in the genetic ancestry cluster associated with self-reported Caucasian donors. The study aimed to test whether cataloging public T cell receptors could reveal signatures of past pathogen exposure. The study used immunosequencing to profile the T cell repertoires of 670 or so subjects and linked those repertoires to cytomegalovirus serostatus. In addition to the first cohort of 666 subjects, a separate validation cohort of 130 or so different subjects was used. The study combined high-throughput TCR immunosequencing, statistical association of individual TCRs with disease status, and machine learning to predict cytomegalovirus infection status. A later analysis re-analyzed previously published TCR beta repertoires from about 730 donors and added high-resolution HLA genotyping to study TCR occurrence patterns. Rather than using new phenotypic data, the later analysis identified candidate immune exposures from TCR beta sequences and from how often those sequences occurred across donors. An earlier analysis of 587 of the donors used high-throughput TCR beta sequencing to judge whether each TCR beta V gene segment behaved as functional or pseudogenic. Donor age, sex, ethnicity and CMV serostatus were collected together with the repertoire data. Genome-wide SNP genotypes for about 55% of the roughly 670 donors were used in a later genetic analysis, which treated that subset as a discovery cohort. All discovery cohort repertoires had been generated on a single sequencing platform. HLA typing covered class I and class II loci at four-digit resolution. Typing coverage varied by locus: about 620-630 donors for A, B, C, DRB1 and DQB1; 522 for DQA1; 606 for DPA1; about 450 for DPB1. Because of strong linkage in the cohort, four or five DR-DQ haplotypes were treated as single units for association and clustering. Among about 400 genotyped donors of the cohort, an average of around 250,000 unique TCR beta nucleotide sequences was sequenced per donor, of which approximately 19% were non-productive. Beyond this particular receptor, the publication reports: In a later genetic analysis, a missense DCLRE1C variant was associated with V-gene and J-gene trimming of TCR beta chains, and the association was replicated in an independent cohort. Broadly in line with IMGT annotations, most TCR beta V segments showed up in productive rearrangements about 87% or about 30% of the time in an earlier analysis of several hundred of the donors. According to the authors, the approach could potentially be generalized to other disease states and immunological phenotypes. Because HLA typing was unavailable for some donors at each locus, only the typed subset was used in association tests. Correlated functional status among segregating V segments might be attributable to linkage disequilibrium, but an unknown experimental factor could not be ruled out. Roughly uniform sequencing depth across donors was assumed in presence/absence analyses, although this assumption may not hold. A cluster of highly shared sequence variants was judged likely to be a technical artifact of the sequencing pipeline. A further reported finding was that TCR beta sequences accurately predicted the HLA-A and HLA-B alleles for most subjects in the first cohort. In the study, some 160 TCR beta chains were listed as associated with cytomegalovirus. A later analysis found that HLA-associated TCR beta chains were more clonally expanded and had lower generation probabilities than equally common non-associated chains. According to a later analysis, most CMV-associated TCR beta chains appeared to be HLA-restricted, and the HLA associations seemed to be driven largely by CMV exposure. Immune exposure information for the cohort was limited to CMV serostatus. In a later analysis, some 18,000 TCR beta sequences were associated with specific HLA alleles at a false discovery rate of 0.05. In this cohort, only TCR beta chains were sequenced, and detectable features were limited by the absence of alpha or paired-chain data. Most TCR sequences were seen in very few donors, while some public TCRs were found in many individuals. Compared with the roughly 670-donor mean, donors in an Asian-associated ancestry cluster had fewer N-insertions in productive TCRs, according to a later genetic analysis. A few of the identified cytomegalovirus-associated TCR beta chains were confirmed in vitro to be specific for cytomegalovirus antigens. A later analysis reported that several top co-occurrence clusters appeared linked to parvovirus B19, influenza, CMV and Epstein-Barr virus. Because counts were too low, some 16 rarely observed V segments, including chromosome 9 orphons, were excluded from the earlier analysis of a few hundred of the donors. When HLA alleles, especially DR and DQ, strongly co-occurred, attributing TCR associations to individual alleles was difficult. In both the original and validation cohorts, the classifier was reported to diagnose cytomegalovirus status with high specificity and sensitivity. In a later analysis, the rate of TCR association differed among HLA loci, with DRB1 alleles having the most associated TCRs and HLA-C alleles having the fewest.

A remark on this clone: Its antigen is not yet known. The record has no base qualities; no much larger clone is one base away.

The receptor library was made with the immunoSEQ multiplex PCR assay. For the multiplex PCR, a mixture combining 60 forward primers for TCR Vbeta segments and 13 reverse primers for TCR Jbeta segments was used. Amplification of the CDR3 region of rearranged TCR beta genes was performed with a multiplex PCR assay on genomic DNA. On the Illumina HiSeq System, the amplified TCR beta libraries were sequenced as 87-base-pair reads. Per the authors' processing: In a later analysis, 80 million or so unique TCR beta chains were counted across the 650 to 750 repertoires, and roughly 9.9 million of these chains were shared by at least two donors. Raw reads were error-corrected and collapsed into unique sequences by a nearest-neighbor algorithm in which closely related sequences were merged to remove PCR and sequencing errors. Alignment of CDR3 sequences to IMGT reference sequences was used to assign V, D and J gene segments. Each retained sequence needed at least a six-nucleotide match to both a V gene segment and a J gene segment. Rearrangements were called productive when the CDR3 lacked stop codons and stayed in frame with V and J; all others were non-productive. CDR3 was defined according to IMGT convention as the region running from the second conserved V-encoded cysteine to the conserved J-encoded phenylalanine. The earlier analysis of some 600 of the donors excluded sequences that lacked an unambiguous match to a single V gene segment. In an earlier analysis of 587 of the donors, a V segment was called functional when productive rearrangements were above 56.7%, and segregating when the standard deviation between donors exceeded 5%. A statistical classification framework was developed to diagnose cytomegalovirus status using the catalog of TCR beta chain sequences. In a later analysis, V and J genes were assigned by comparing TCR nucleotide sequences against IMGT/GENE-DB human TR gene sequences. A later analysis assigned CDR3 sequences and most-parsimonious VDJ recombination scenarios with the TCRdist pipeline. In a later analysis, each TCR beta chain was defined by its CDR3 amino acid sequence together with its V-gene family, and reads lacking a unique V-gene family were excluded. To address suspected cross-contamination and a sequencing artifact, a later analysis removed several hundred highly shared, low-generation-probability nucleotide sequences. A later analysis calculated a clonal expansion index for each public chain from normalized within-repertoire ranks of inferred template counts. A later analysis computed generation probabilities with a VDJ recombination model fitted to out-of-frame rearrangements, and checked the results against IGoR. Hypergeometric tests were used in a later analysis to score TCR-TCR, TCR-HLA and TCR-CMV co-occurrence, with a repertoire-size bias correction applied to the TCR pairs. False discovery rates were estimated in a later analysis by permuting HLA or CMV assignments 20 times. In a later analysis, co-occurring TCRs were grouped using DBSCAN, with TCRdist sequence similarity added in when clustering inside HLA-allele-positive subsets. Repertoires with fewer than 30,000 or more than 120,000 public chains were left out of co-occurrence clustering, as were several repertoires with anomalous nucleotide sharing. In TCRdb, the immuneACCESS table is reduced to in-frame sequences with V and J assigned. These tables do not hold every clone; where another copy was compared, an unresolved V gene accounts for under half, and the others remain unexplained. The D gene and trimming were derived from the DNA, and the V and J assignments and clone size from that table. The sample includes under 200,000 clones, with roughly 79% observed a single time. The top ten clonotypes cover 2% to 2.5% of the sample.

The cohort was made up of 650 to 700 healthy bone marrow donors. Cohort members were all nominally healthy when sampled, although unrecorded immune exposures were likely present. The donor tested CMV seropositive and was one of the 289 seropositive cohort members. Each donor provided a peripheral blood sample, and peripheral blood mononuclear cells were used for TCR beta sequencing. The Qiagen DNeasy Blood Extraction Kit was used to extract genomic DNA from the blood cell samples. Sequenced material: PBMCs. This clonotype originated in a young woman in good health and CMV-seropositive.

The CDR3 loop reads CTSSQTGFGTIYF. The nucleotide sequence is given as TGCACCAGCAGCCAAACAGGGTTTGGCACCATATATTTT. The V gene is TRBV1 and the J gene is TRBJ1-3; TRBD1, the table's D call, was not compared with the DNA. TRBV1 constitutes a pseudogene. The CDR3 goes from the cysteine to the phenylalanine over 13 residues. The retained sequence is limited to the CDR3, 39 bases, with the frame set at the first base.